The following is a T cell receptor (beta chain) sequence with its context. The antigen is not known. This record comes from a study of monozygotic twins with inflammatory bowel disease. For each CDR3 protein, TCRdb gives one entry from its re-call of the 5' RACE reads, without DNA. The sample is made up of 300,000 to 400,000 distinct CDR3 sequences, and the top ten hold 2% to 3% of it. Study-level findings and limits: Among IBD patients, TCRbeta diversity (inverse Simpson) was lower than in healthy co-twins. Immunosuppressive treatments differing between patients may have added repertoire variability.

CDR1 is MNHEY, CDR2 SVGEGT, per germline. CDR3 length: 16 residues. The receptor was derived from a human donor with ulcerative colitis or Crohn's disease, or a healthy co-twin of an affected twin (not recorded which). Sequencing was carried out using blood. This chain connects TRBV6-2 or TRBV6-3 to TRBJ2-3; the TCRdb call, TRBD1, lacks DNA for checking. The CDR3 sequence is CASGTGNLEYTDTQYF.